The 12 T cell receptor beta chains presented below share a single source sample, sequenced in a study of OX40 agonist ivuxolimab in advanced cancers. Profiled with immunoSEQ multiplex PCR; TCRdb holds only in-frame clones, not every one. The sample shows tens of thousands of clones, around 87% of them seen only once. The sequencing here drew on CD4+ or CD8+ T cells sorted from blood, taken in a trial of the OX40 agonist ivuxolimab. The receptor source for this set is an adult with an advanced solid tumor such as melanoma, head and neck, liver or kidney cancer.

The CDR3 DNA reads as TGTGCCAGCAGCCACGGGCCAAACTATAGCAATCAGCCCCAGCATTTT. Residues: CASSHGPNYSNQPQHF. The rearrangement uses TRBV6-6 and TRBJ1-5; D is ambiguous. This CDR3 has 16 amino acids. Germline CDR1 is MNHNY and CDR2 is SVGAGI (reference sequence). V lost 6 bases and J lost 0, with 15 bases in between.

The gene calls are TRBV7-9 and TRBJ2-2; 13 bases are a match to TRBD2. Germline V lookup: CDR1 SEHNR, CDR2 FQNEAQ (reference sequence). The CDR3 totals 16 residues. Germline trimming cut 5 bases from V and 6 bases from J; bases unmatched to any gene: 6. CDR3: CASSAGTSGMAGELFF. The CDR3 DNA is TGTGCCAGCAGCGCTGGGACTAGCGGGATGGCCGGGGAGCTGTTTTTT.

The rearrangement links TRBV28 to TRBJ2-7; 9 nucleotides line up with TRBD1. Germline V gene lookup returns CDR1 MDHEN and CDR2 SYDVKM. This CDR3 region has 12 residues. CDR3 nucleotides: TGTCGGGTGGACAGGGGCTCCTACGAGCAGTACTTC. The encoded protein is CRVDRGSYEQYF.

The rearrangement links TRBV6-1 to TRBJ2-7; TRBD2 matches 7 bases. V was pared by 0 bases and J by 8 bases, with 19 bases of the junction left unmatched. Germline V gene sequence: CDR1 MNHNS, CDR2 SASEGT. This CDR3 comprises 18 residues. The CDR3 region is CASSEARPTGTLGGKQYF. CDR3 bases: TGTGCCAGCAGTGAAGCGCGGCCAACCGGGACCCTGGGAGGGAAGCAGTACTTC.

The chain has TRBV5-4 and TRBJ1-2; 7 positions match TRBD1. V was clipped by 4 bases and J by 4 bases; unmatched bases: 4. The CDR3 totals 13 residues. Germline V gene data show CDR1 as SGHNT and CDR2 as YYREEE (reference sequence). Here the CDR3 reads CASSPRDSYGYTF. As DNA, the CDR3 is TGTGCCAGCAGCCCCCGGGACAGCTATGGCTACACCTTC.

The chain recombines TRBV18 with TRBJ2-7, with 10 bases lining up with TRBD2. The CDR3 loop spans 15 amino acids. With V trimmed by 6 bases and J by 2 bases, 7 bases remained unmatched. The germline CDR1 and CDR2 sequences are KGHSH and LQKENI. CDR3 nucleotide sequence: TGTGCCAGCTCTCCGACTAGCGGGCGCACCTACGAGCAGTACTTC. Protein product: CASSPTSGRTYEQYF.

This clone appeared a single time. The rearrangement uses TRBV18 and TRBJ2-2; possible D gene TRBD1, 6 bases. Deletions cut 2 bases from V and 2 bases from J, with 9 bases between. The CDR3 covers 15 residues. The germline gives CDR1 KGHSH, CDR2 LQKENI. The CDR3 DNA reads TGTGCCAGCTCACCAGTTGGGACAAACACCGGGGAGCTGTTTTTT. Translation gives CASSPVGTNTGELFF.

This clone was recorded once. This chain links TRBV2 with TRBJ1-1; D is unclear. V gave up 6 bases and J gave up 0 bases, with 8 bases separating them. Germline loops: CDR1 SNHLY, CDR2 FYNNEI. The CDR3 runs 13 residues. The CDR3 is CASRVEVNTEAFF. Written as DNA, the CDR3 is TGTGCCAGCAGGGTGGAGGTGAACACTGAAGCTTTCTTT.

This clone was counted only a few times. The chain employs TRBV19 and TRBJ2-2; 7 bases are a match to TRBD2. The CDR3 runs 15 residues. CDR1 and CDR2 from the germline V gene are LNHDA and SQIVND (reference sequence). V lost 6 bases, J lost 5 bases, and 9 bases stayed unmatched. The DNA of the CDR3 is TGTGCCAGTAGCCCATCCGCTAGCGGAACCGGGGAGCTGTTTTTT. It specifies CASSPSASGTGELFF.

This chain links TRBV5-1 with TRBJ2-3; TRBD2 aligns across 10 bases. CDR3 length: 20 residues. J gave up 1 base and V 0 bases, and 14 bases lay outside the gene matches. Germline loops: CDR1 SGHRS, CDR2 YFSETQ. Written as DNA, the CDR3 is TGCGCCAGCAGCTTGGCCGGGCTAGCGGGAGCTCCGAGGCGCACAGATACGCAGTATTTT. Residues: CASSLAGLAGAPRRTDTQYF.

This rearrangement joins TRBV18 to TRBJ2-1, with D possibly matching TRBD1 (6 bases). Germline CDR1 reads KGHSH; CDR2 reads LQKENI. This CDR3 region has 16 residues. V lost 0 bases and J 4 bases, leaving 13 bases between the germline ends. CDR3 DNA: TGTGCCAGCTCACCACCGGGGGCCGAAACGTACAATGAGCAGTTCTTC. It translates to CASSPPGAETYNEQFF.

This clone has only one observation. This chain links TRBV15 with TRBJ1-4; no clear D. Germline V CDR1 and CDR2: LNHNV, YYDKDF (reference sequence). The CDR3 length is 16 residues. Deletions cut 0 bases from V and 0 bases from J, with 8 bases between. The CDR3, as DNA: TGTGCCACCAGCAGAGAGACAAGCGCAACTAATGAAAAACTGTTTTTT. As protein: CATSRETSATNEKLFF.